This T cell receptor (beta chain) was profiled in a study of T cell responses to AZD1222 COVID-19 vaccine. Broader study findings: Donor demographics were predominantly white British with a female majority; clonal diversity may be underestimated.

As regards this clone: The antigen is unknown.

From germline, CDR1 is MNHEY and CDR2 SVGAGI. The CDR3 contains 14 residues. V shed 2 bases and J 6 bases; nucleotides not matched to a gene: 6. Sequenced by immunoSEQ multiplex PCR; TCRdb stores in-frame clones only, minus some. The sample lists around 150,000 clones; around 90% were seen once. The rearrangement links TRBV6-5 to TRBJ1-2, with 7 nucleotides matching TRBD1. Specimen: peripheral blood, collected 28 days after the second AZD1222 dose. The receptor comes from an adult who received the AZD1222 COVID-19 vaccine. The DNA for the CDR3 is TGTGCCAGCAGTTACCTGACAGGGAAGAATGGCTACACCTTC. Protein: CASSYLTGKNGYTF.